The TCR beta chain described here comes from a study of sequential checkpoint blockade in melanoma (dated by TCRdb to the late 2010s). Some background on the complete study: In a 1:1 randomization, patients received either first-line nivolumab then ipilimumab (arm A) or ipilimumab then nivolumab (arm B). Maintenance nivolumab came after each of the two trial sequences. DNA from about 100 pretreatment melanoma tumor samples underwent TCRbeta immunosequencing. For about two dozen patients, matched tumor biopsies were obtained before treatment and at week 13, following single-agent nivolumab (arm A) or ipilimumab (arm B). About 80% of the matched tumor biopsy pairs taken before and after treatment were from the same lesion.

The paper's findings and limits, for the study overall: Among patients in arm A, the nivolumab-first arm, pretreatment tumor TIL clonality was associated with response (P = .04). Tumor T-cell fraction and clonality correlated with PD-L1 staining and CD8+ T-cell counts but not with mutational load. Patients with increases in tumor T-cell fraction and clonality by week 13 were approximately 30 times more likely to achieve clinical benefit. Small sample sizes and reduced statistical power limited the analyses of tumor T-cell fraction within each arm. Validation of the response-prediction model combining TCR metrics and mutation burden is needed in larger, independent patient cohorts.

The immunoSEQ Assay was used to immunosequence TCRbeta CDR3 regions from genomic DNA. Prior to high-throughput sequencing, genomic DNA was amplified by bias-controlled multiplex PCR. The authors' pipeline ran thus. To quantify the absolute abundance of each unique TCRbeta CDR3 region, the sequences were collapsed and filtered. Clonality, defined as 1 minus Pielou's evenness, was calculated using productive rearrangements only. Tumor T-cell fraction was calculated by normalizing TCRbeta template counts to usable DNA, which was estimated from several housekeeping genes. A previously published method was used to identify clones with significantly greater frequencies in on-treatment samples than in baseline samples. Here the immuneACCESS table is served through TCRdb, limited to in-frame sequences with V and J called. Missing clones are a known gap in these copies; in checked studies unresolved V genes cover under half, and the rest lacks a known reason. The V and J calls and clone size come from that table; D and trimming were worked out from the DNA. This sample gives roughly 5,400 clones in total; roughly 28% of them show up just once. In total, the top ten clones hold 20% to 25% of the sample.

This specimen's treatment or condition label, interpreted: randomized to nivolumab then ipilimumab (arm A) or the reverse (arm B). No trial patient had received prior DNA-damaging chemotherapy. Samples were obtained from patients with melanoma enrolled in CheckMate 064, a randomized, open-label phase II trial of sequential checkpoint blockade. Genomic DNA from formalin-fixed paraffin-embedded (FFPE) tissue samples was used for tumor TCR sequencing. About this clone: No antigen is known for it. No much larger clonotype is one base removed from it; base qualities were not supplied.

The TCR comes from a human donor with melanoma. Here the sequenced sample was tumor tissue (inferred from file names), taken from a patient given nivolumab and ipilimumab in sequence.

The CDR3 amino acid sequence is: CAIGWDSRSPGANVLTF. DNA sequence: TGTGCCATCGGCTGGGACAGTCGGAGTCCTGGGGCCAACGTCCTGACTTTC. Rearrangement joined TRBV6-8 to TRBJ2-6; 7 of the junction bases match TRBD1. V trim: 10 bases; J trim: 2 bases; unmatched bases: 14. Measured from the cysteine to the phenylalanine, the CDR3 is 17 residues long. Solely the CDR3 DNA is kept, with 51 bases framed from the first base. CDR1 and CDR2, looked up from the germline V gene, are MNHGY and SAAAGT.